These 32 T cell receptor beta chains came from one sample sequenced in a study of T cell responses to AZD1222 COVID-19 vaccine (dated by TCRdb to the early 2020s). The library was generated by the immunoSEQ multiplex PCR assay. TCRdb stores this immuneACCESS table with in-frame sequences only. Part of the clones is absent; in the studies checked, under half of the shortfall reflects unresolved V genes, and no reason is known for the rest. In all, the sample holds 90,000 or so clones, and roughly 90% of those were seen once. The leading ten clones occupy 5.3% of the sample. Interpreted using the paper, the time point label stands for: about 28 days (+/-7) after the second vaccine dose. This specimen consisted of peripheral blood, obtained 28 days after the second AZD1222 dose. Receptors originate from an adult who received the AZD1222 COVID-19 vaccine.

The CDR3 DNA reads as TGTGCCAGCAGCCAAGACGGGTACGAGCAGTACTTC. Residues: CASSQDGYEQYF. J is TRBJ2-7 and V is TRBV4-2; D uncertain. V was cut by 0 bases and J by 4 bases, with 4 bases left in between. The CDR3 runs 12 residues. Germline V lookup: CDR1 LGHNA, CDR2 YNFKEQ.

The rearrangement joins TRBV7-2 to TRBJ2-7; the D gene is possibly TRBD2 (5 bases). The ends were cut back, 5 bases at V and 1 base at J, with 12 bases in the middle. CDR3 length equals 14 residues. The germline V gene encodes CDR1 SGHTA and CDR2 FQGNSA. In DNA, the CDR3 is TGTGCCAGCAGCCCCCGACTAACTTCCTACGAGCAGTACTTC. Residues: CASSPRLTSYEQYF.

This chain connects TRBV14 to TRBJ2-7; the D gene could be TRBD1 or TRBD2 (5 bases each). V lost 1 base and J 2 bases, leaving 12 bases between the germline ends. The CDR3 loop spans 15 amino acids. Germline V gene data show CDR1 as SGHDN and CDR2 as FVKESK. DNA for the CDR3: TGTGCCAGCAGCCAAGCAGTTGGGGGTACCTACGAGCAGTACGTC. This encodes CASSQAVGGTYEQYV.

As regards this clone: One end of the junction fails to match germline, which may point to a read error. The chain has TRBV6-6 and TRBJ2-5; 11 nucleotides agree with TRBD2. The CDR3 is made up of 15 amino acids. CDR1 is MNHNY, CDR2 SVGAGI, per germline (reference sequence). CDR3: CASSPLAGGQETRYF. In DNA form, the CDR3 reads TGTGCCAGCAGTCCTCTAGCGGGGGGCCAAGAGACCCGGTACTTC.

This chain joins TRBV3-1 (or the pseudogene TRBV3-2) and TRBJ2-2; unclear D gene. Germline V CDR1 and CDR2: LGHDT, YNNKEL (reference sequence). Trimming removed 0 bases at V and 7 bases at J, with 3 bases between. This CDR3 is 12 amino acids long. CDR3 nucleotides: TGTGCCAGCAGCCAAGAACTCGGGGAGCTGTTTTTT. Protein sequence: CASSQELGELFF.

The gene calls are TRBV3-1 (or the pseudogene TRBV3-2) and TRBJ1-1; no firm D call. This CDR3 has 15 residues. Between the trimmed V and J ends, which lost 0 bases and 5 bases, there was a span of 13 bases. In germline, CDR1 is LGHDT, CDR2 YNNKEL (reference sequence). The CDR3 here is CASSQEVDLGTEAFF. In DNA form, the CDR3 reads TGTGCCAGCAGCCAAGAGGTAGATTTGGGGACTGAAGCTTTCTTT.

The chain couples TRBV19 to TRBJ2-7, with 7 positions matching TRBD2. The ends lost 1 base at V and 1 base at J; junction bases unmatched: 4. CDR1 LNHDA and CDR2 SQIVND come from the germline V gene (reference sequence). The CDR3 contains 15 residues. In DNA, the CDR3 is TGTGCCAGTAGTATAGTCCTGGGGGGGTCCTACGAGCAGTACTTC. This gives the protein CASSIVLGGSYEQYF.

V gene TRBV4-1 combines with J gene TRBJ1-1, with D perhaps matching TRBD1 (6 bases). The CDR3 length is 14 residues. Looked up from germline, CDR1 is MGHRA and CDR2 is YSYEKL. Trimming cost V 4 bases and J 4 bases, with 13 bases left between them. This chain's CDR3 is CASSRTGSGTEAFF. CDR3 nucleotide sequence: TGCGCCAGCAGCCGAACAGGGTCGGGCACTGAAGCTTTCTTT.

This rearrangement joins TRBV10-3 to TRBJ2-3, with a tentative D call TRBD2 (5 bases). Trimming pared 7 bases from V and 0 bases from J, leaving 8 bases between. This CDR3 is built from 13 residues. Per germline, CDR1 ENHRY and CDR2 SYGVKD. The DNA for the CDR3 is TGTGCCATCAAGGAGGATAGCACAGATACGCAGTATTTT. Amino acid sequence: CAIKEDSTDTQYF.

The V call is TRBV7-9, the J call TRBJ1-6; D possibly corresponds to TRBD1 (5 bases). Trimming took off 1 base at V and 7 bases at J, with 11 bases between the two ends. Germline V CDR1 and CDR2: SEHNR, FQNEAQ (reference sequence). The CDR3 is 15 amino acids. CDR3 protein: CASSLGWGGNSPLHF. The CDR3 DNA reads as TGTGCCAGCAGCTTAGGGTGGGGGGGGAATTCACCCCTCCACTTT.

The sample holds one count of this clone. The chain links TRBV24-1 to TRBJ2-3; D possibly corresponds to TRBD1 (6 bases). The CDR3 has 16 amino acids. The ends were cut back, 3 bases at V and 3 bases at J, with 15 bases in the middle. Germline CDR1 reads KGHDR; CDR2 reads SFDVKD. CDR3 DNA sequence: TGTGCCACCAGTGATCCCGACAGGCTGCAGACAGATACGCAGTATTTT. Residues: CATSDPDRLQTDTQYF.

The chain employs TRBV7-8 and TRBJ2-5, with D tentatively TRBD1 (6 bases). The V end was cut by 10 bases, the J end by 3 bases, with 15 bases between. This CDR3 region has 13 residues. Per germline, CDR1 SGHVS and CDR2 FQNEAQ. This CDR3 reads CATNRVREETQYF. The CDR3 DNA reads as TGTGCCACCAACAGGGTGCGGGAAGAGACCCAGTACTTC.

The V and J genes are TRBV2 and TRBJ2-7; D may be TRBD1 (5 bases). This CDR3 has 13 residues. Trimming shortened V by 5 bases and J by 1 base, and 9 bases separated the two germline ends. Germline-derived CDR1 and CDR2 are SNHLY and FYNNEI. CDR3 protein: CASSRTPSYEQYF. In nucleotides, the CDR3 is TGTGCCAGCAGTCGGACACCTTCCTACGAGCAGTACTTC.

The chain joins TRBV18 to TRBJ2-7; TRBD1 matches 7 bases. The CDR3 spans 15 residues. J gave up 4 bases and V 4 bases, and 10 bases lay outside the gene matches. CDR1 and CDR2 (germline): KGHSH, LQKENI. CDR3 DNA sequence: TGTGCCAGCTCACTCCTACAGGGGAGCACGTACGAGCAGTACTTC. The encoded protein is CASSLLQGSTYEQYF.

This sequence joins TRBV5-1 and TRBJ2-5; 9 bases are a match to TRBD1. V trimming: 6 bases; J trimming: 4 bases; junction bases outside the gene matches: 7. Looked up from germline, CDR1 is SGHRS and CDR2 is YFSETQ. The CDR3 has 14 residues. The CDR3 sequence: CASTLGQGRETQYF. CDR3 nucleotide sequence: TGCGCCAGCACCCTTGGACAGGGGCGAGAGACCCAGTACTTC.

This chain links TRBV7-9 with TRBJ2-7, with D hard to call. Trimming cost V 3 bases and J 4 bases, with 10 bases left between them. Germline V CDR1 and CDR2: SEHNR, FQNEAQ (reference sequence). This CDR3 is built from 13 residues. The CDR3 DNA is TGTGCCAGCAGCTTGTCAGGAAAGTACGAGCAGTACGTC. Its protein product is CASSLSGKYEQYV.

The chain couples TRBV2 to TRBJ1-2, with a weak D call TRBD1 (5 bases). Trimming removed 2 bases from V and 4 bases from J, with 11 bases in between. There are 14 residues in the CDR3. The V gene's germline CDR1 is SNHLY and CDR2 FYNNEI. CDR3 coding DNA: TGTGCCAGCAGTGAACTGGGGGACCCCTATGGCTACACCTTC. Translating it yields CASSELGDPYGYTF.

This clone is judged medium-sized. The gene calls are TRBV5-5 and TRBJ1-6; D ambiguous. This CDR3 has 16 residues. The V gene's germline CDR1 is SGHKS and CDR2 YYEKEE (reference sequence). Deletions cut 2 bases from V and 8 bases from J, with 17 bases between. The CDR3 region has the DNA TGTGCCAGCAGCTTTGAAACAGCTAGTTTATATTCACCCCTCCACTTT. Residues: CASSFETASLYSPLHF.

This rearrangement joins TRBV18 to TRBJ2-1; D uncertain. The CDR3 loop spans 15 amino acids. Looked up from germline, CDR1 is KGHSH and CDR2 is LQKENI. V dropped 3 bases and J dropped 4 bases, with 13 bases sitting between them. This chain's CDR3 is CASSPQGAVYNEQFF. The CDR3 DNA is TGTGCCAGCTCACCTCAAGGAGCTGTATACAATGAGCAGTTCTTC.

The V and J genes are TRBV7-3 and TRBJ2-2, with TRBD1 matching over 7 bases. J gave up 7 bases and V 5 bases, and 10 bases lay outside the gene matches. This CDR3 spans 15 amino acids. The germline V gene encodes CDR1 SGHTA and CDR2 FQGTGA. As DNA, the CDR3 is TGTGCCAGCAGCCTCACTAATCCAGGGGGCGGGGAGCTGTTTTTT. This gives the protein CASSLTNPGGGELFF.

The chain joins TRBV6-5 to TRBJ2-7, with a possible D match to TRBD2 (6 bases). Germline-derived CDR1 and CDR2 are MNHEY and SVGAGI. The V end was cut by 0 bases, the J end by 1 base, with 13 bases between. The CDR3 runs 16 residues. Here the CDR3 reads CASSYSAGPPSYEQYF. Here the CDR3 DNA reads TGTGCCAGCAGTTACTCGGCGGGGCCACCGTCCTACGAGCAGTACTTC.

This clone occurred once. The chain combines TRBV5-5 with TRBJ1-4, with a tentative D call TRBD1 (5 bases). Germline-derived CDR1 and CDR2 are SGHKS and YYEKEE (reference sequence). The CDR3 is 16 residues long. V dropped 2 bases and J dropped 4 bases, with 15 bases sitting between them. CDR3 protein: CASSLGVTGRNEKLFF. In nucleotides, the CDR3 is TGTGCCAGCAGCTTAGGGGTGACGGGACGTAATGAAAAACTGTTTTTT.

The gene calls are TRBV7-8 and TRBJ2-5, with TRBD2 as a possible D gene (7 bases). Germline V gene lookup returns CDR1 SGHVS and CDR2 FQNEAQ. V lost 5 bases, J lost 4 bases, and 23 bases lay in between. The CDR3 spans 17 residues. For the CDR3, the DNA is TGTGCCAGCAGCCCTCTAGGGTGGGGGGGCCTCTCAGAGACCCAGTACTTC. Its translation: CASSPLGWGGLSETQYF.

The chain recombines TRBV3-1 (or the pseudogene TRBV3-2) with TRBJ1-6; 8 positions agree with TRBD1. Losses at the gene ends were 4 bases for V and 7 bases for J; bases not matched to a gene: 6. CDR1 is LGHDT and CDR2 is YNNKEL in the germline V gene (reference sequence). This CDR3 is 15 amino acids long. The CDR3 reads CASSRRDRRNSPLHF. The DNA for the CDR3 is TGTGCCAGCAGCCGACGGGACAGGAGAAATTCACCCCTCCACTTT.

The chain links TRBV25-1 to TRBJ2-3; D gene uncertain. This CDR3 has 15 amino acids. V gave up 1 base and J gave up 0 bases, with 8 bases separating them. Germline lookup yields CDR1 MGHDK and CDR2 SYGVNS. In DNA form, the CDR3 reads TGTGCCAGCAGTGAATCCGGGCTAAGCACAGATACGCAGTATTTT. This sequence encodes CASSESGLSTDTQYF.

V is TRBV29-1 and J is TRBJ2-7; the D is unclear. The ends were cut back, 4 bases at V and 2 bases at J, with 12 bases in the middle. CDR1 is SQVTM and CDR2 is ANQGSEA in the germline V gene. CDR3 length: 13 amino acids. The CDR3 sequence: CSVGGRLTYEQYF. The CDR3 nucleotides are TGCAGCGTTGGAGGCAGACTGACCTACGAGCAGTACTTC.

This clone has only a few counts. The V gene is TRBV29-1, the J gene TRBJ1-1; D is perhaps TRBD1 (5 bases). Per germline, CDR1 SQVTM and CDR2 ANQGSEA. This CDR3 is built from 13 residues. V was shortened by 8 bases and J by 3 bases, with 16 bases between the two germline ends. The CDR3 region has the DNA TGCAGCCCCAGGCAGGGTCTGGACACTGAAGCTTTCTTT. This gives the protein CSPRQGLDTEAFF. The whole variable domain, remainder taken from reference TRBV29-1 and TRBJ1-1, is SAVISQKPSRDICQRGTSLTIQCQVDSQVTMMFWYRQQPGQSLTLIATANQGSEATYESGFVIDKFPISRPNLTFSTLTVSNMSPEDSSIYLCSPRQGLDTEAFFGQGTRLTVV.

The rearrangement joins TRBV6-5 to TRBJ2-7; D is uncertain. V lost 6 bases to trimming and J lost 5 bases, with 20 bases between them. The germline CDR1 and CDR2 sequences are MNHEY and SVGAGI. The CDR3 is 15 residues long. CDR3 sequence reads: CASSAPTSFRDEQYV. The CDR3 nucleotides are TGTGCCAGCAGCGCACCGACCAGTTTCCGGGACGAGCAGTACGTC.

V and J are TRBV28 and TRBJ1-2; TRBD1 agrees at 9 bases. The CDR3 has 14 residues. Germline loops: CDR1 MDHEN, CDR2 SYDVKM. V shed 6 bases, J shed 4 bases, and the junction held 6 bases outside the gene matches. The CDR3 DNA reads as TGTGCCAGCAGATCCCAACAGGGGGCCTATGGCTACACCTTC. This gives the protein CASRSQQGAYGYTF.

V and J are TRBV4-1 and TRBJ2-1; D remains unclear. The V and J ends lost 0 bases and 4 bases respectively, with 13 bases between them. CDR1 and CDR2 from the germline V gene are MGHRA and YSYEKL. The CDR3 spans 16 residues. The DNA for the CDR3 is TGCGCCAGCAGCCAAGATTCTAACAGACTGTACAATGAGCAGTTCTTC. It is translated as CASSQDSNRLYNEQFF.

The rearrangement joins TRBV9 to TRBJ2-4; perhaps D is TRBD1 or TRBD2 (6 bases each). V was trimmed by 7 bases and J by 5 bases, leaving 16 bases between them. Germline V lookup: CDR1 SGDLS, CDR2 YYNGEE. The CDR3 has 14 amino acids. The CDR3 sequence: CASGDTRGENIQYF. Here the CDR3 DNA reads TGTGCCAGCGGTGATACGAGGGGGGAAAACATTCAGTACTTC.

The V gene is TRBV10-3, the J gene TRBJ1-1; TRBD1 is a possible D gene (6 bases). Germline CDR1 and CDR2: ENHRY and SYGVKD. Trimming removed 6 bases at V and 4 bases at J, with 12 bases between. The CDR3 has 13 residues. The CDR3 bases are TGTGCCATCAGCGGGACACGCGGCACTGAAGCTTTCTTT. This encodes CAISGTRGTEAFF.